The clone carrying this T cell receptor (beta chain) came up many times. The antigen is unknown. This specimen belongs to a study of CD8 T cells in ankylosing spondylitis. With molecular barcodes, quantitative 5'-RACE was used to make the TCR beta libraries. TCRdb reprocessed the 5' RACE reads via MiXCR and lists one record per CDR3 protein. The sample consists of 250,000 to 400,000 distinct CDR3 sequences, approximately 10% of them appearing once. Whole-study results and caveats: Disease-linked clones bore a CD8+ phenotype, appearing relatively rarely in peripheral blood. Matched ankylosing spondylitis synovial fluid reportedly showed significant enrichment of disease-linked clones.

The CDR3 sequence is 13 residues long. V was clipped by 4 bases and J by 7 bases, with 13 bases between them. Germline V gene sequence: CDR1 SGHAT, CDR2 FQNNGV. The TCR was taken from a female donor with ankylosing spondylitis or in good health (not recorded which). The sequenced sample consisted of blood, either unsorted or a sorted T cell fraction (not recorded which). The V gene is TRBV11-2, the J gene TRBJ2-5; no firm D call. CDR3 DNA: TGTGCCAGCAGCTCCGAGGACCCAGGGACCCAGTACTTC. Translated, it gives CASSSEDPGTQYF.